The T cell receptor (beta chain) described here comes from a study of blood T cell repertoires in COVID-19. Study-wide context: PBMCs, B-cell-depleted T cells, or T cells provided the cDNA or gDNA that made up the material.

Under the authors' procedure: Amplified reference gene primers provided the basis for estimating nucleated cell counts. TCRdb's table, derived via immunoSEQ multiplex PCR, lists solely in-frame clones and lacks some. For V, J and clone size, that table is used; D and trimming come from the DNA. The data contain 64,000 or so clones, 70% to 90% of them seen just once; the ten biggest clones take up roughly 1.2%. CDR1 is GTSNPN and CDR2 is SVGIG in the germline V gene (reference sequence). V trimming: 0 bases; J trimming: 4 bases; junction bases outside the gene matches: 8. This CDR3 has 15 amino acids.

This clonotype was sampled from a man aged 35 to 55 with acute or convalescent COVID-19. This rearrangement joins TRBV30 to TRBJ1-2, with TRBD1 identical over 7 bases. The sequenced sample was peripheral blood. The CDR3 nucleotides read TGTGCCTGGAGTGTACAAGGACAGGTTACCTATGGCTACACCTTC. This translates into CAWSVQGQVTYGYTF.